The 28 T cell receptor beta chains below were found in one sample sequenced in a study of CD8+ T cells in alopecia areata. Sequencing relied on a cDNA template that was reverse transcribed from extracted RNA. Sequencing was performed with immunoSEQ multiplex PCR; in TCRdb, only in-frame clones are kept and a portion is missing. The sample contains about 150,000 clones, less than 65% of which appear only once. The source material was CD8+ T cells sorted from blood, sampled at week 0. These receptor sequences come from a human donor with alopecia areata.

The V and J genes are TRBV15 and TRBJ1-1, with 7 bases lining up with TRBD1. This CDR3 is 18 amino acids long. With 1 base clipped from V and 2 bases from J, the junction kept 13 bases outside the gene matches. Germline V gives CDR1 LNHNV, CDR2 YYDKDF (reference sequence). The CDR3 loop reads CATSRARQGIVYNTEAFF. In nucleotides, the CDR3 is TGTGCCACCAGCAGAGCCCGACAGGGAATAGTGTATAACACTGAAGCTTTCTTT.

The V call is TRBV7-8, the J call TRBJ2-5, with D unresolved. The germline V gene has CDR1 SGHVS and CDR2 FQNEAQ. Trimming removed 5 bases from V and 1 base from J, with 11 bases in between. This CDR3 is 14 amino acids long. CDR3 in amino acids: CASSARRFQETQYF. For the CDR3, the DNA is TGTGCCAGCAGCGCAAGAAGGTTCCAAGAGACCCAGTACTTC.

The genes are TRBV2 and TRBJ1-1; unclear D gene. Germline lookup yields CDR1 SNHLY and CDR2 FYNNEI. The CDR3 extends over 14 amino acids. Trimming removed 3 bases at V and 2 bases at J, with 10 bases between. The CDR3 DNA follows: TGTGCCAGCAGTGATGGGCGAAGAAACACTGAAGCTTTCTTT. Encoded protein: CASSDGRRNTEAFF.

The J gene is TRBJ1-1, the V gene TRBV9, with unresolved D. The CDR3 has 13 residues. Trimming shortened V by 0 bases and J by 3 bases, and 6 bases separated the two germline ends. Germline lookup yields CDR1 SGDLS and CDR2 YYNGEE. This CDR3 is CASSVGKYTEAFF. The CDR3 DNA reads TGTGCCAGCAGCGTAGGTAAATACACTGAAGCTTTCTTT.

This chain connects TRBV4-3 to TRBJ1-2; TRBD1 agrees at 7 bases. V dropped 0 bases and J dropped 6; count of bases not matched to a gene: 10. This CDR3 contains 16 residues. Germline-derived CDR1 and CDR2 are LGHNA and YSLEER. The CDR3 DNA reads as TGCGCCAGCAGCCAAGATCCCGAGCGACAGGGCCATGGCTACACCTTC. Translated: CASSQDPERQGHGYTF.

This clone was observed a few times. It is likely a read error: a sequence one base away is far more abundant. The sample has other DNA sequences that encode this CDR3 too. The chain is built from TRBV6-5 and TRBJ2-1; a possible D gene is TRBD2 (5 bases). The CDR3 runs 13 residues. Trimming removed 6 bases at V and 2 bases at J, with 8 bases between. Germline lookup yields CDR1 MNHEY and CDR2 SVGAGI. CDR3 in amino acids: CASSPGTYNEQFF. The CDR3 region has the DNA TGTGCCAGCAGCCCCGGGACCTACAATGAGCAGTTCTTC.

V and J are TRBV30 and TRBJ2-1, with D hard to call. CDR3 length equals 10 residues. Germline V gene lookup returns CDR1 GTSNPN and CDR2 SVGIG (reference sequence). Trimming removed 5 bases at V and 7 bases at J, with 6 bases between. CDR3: CAWQQNEQFF. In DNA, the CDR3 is TGTGCCTGGCAGCAGAATGAGCAGTTCTTC.

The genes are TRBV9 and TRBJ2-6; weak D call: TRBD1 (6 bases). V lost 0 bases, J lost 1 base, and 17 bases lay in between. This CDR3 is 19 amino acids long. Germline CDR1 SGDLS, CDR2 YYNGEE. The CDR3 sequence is CASSVVRDISRSGANVLTF. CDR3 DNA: TGTGCCAGCAGCGTAGTAAGGGACATCTCTAGGTCTGGGGCCAACGTCCTGACTTTC.

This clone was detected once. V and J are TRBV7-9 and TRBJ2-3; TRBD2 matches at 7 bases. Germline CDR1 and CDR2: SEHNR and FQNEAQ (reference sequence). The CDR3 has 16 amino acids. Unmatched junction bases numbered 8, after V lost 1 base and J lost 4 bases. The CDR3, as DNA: TGTGCCAGCAGCTTAGGGCTAAGCGGGGTGGCAGATACGCAGTATTTT. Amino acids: CASSLGLSGVADTQYF.

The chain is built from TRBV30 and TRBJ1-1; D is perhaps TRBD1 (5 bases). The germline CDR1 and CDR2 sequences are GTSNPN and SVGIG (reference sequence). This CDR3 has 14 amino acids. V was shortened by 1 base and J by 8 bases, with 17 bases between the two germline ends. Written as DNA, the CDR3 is TGTGCCTGGAGTGCCGGGGGTGGGACCTTAGAAGCTTTCTTT. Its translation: CAWSAGGGTLEAFF.

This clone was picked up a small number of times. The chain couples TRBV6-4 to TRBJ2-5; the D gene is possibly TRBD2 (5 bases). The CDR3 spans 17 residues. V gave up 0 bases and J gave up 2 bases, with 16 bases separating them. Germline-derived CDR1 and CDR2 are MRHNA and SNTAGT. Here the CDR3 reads CASSDSSRRVPQETQYF. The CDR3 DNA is TGTGCCAGCAGTGACTCGAGTCGGCGGGTCCCGCAAGAGACCCAGTACTTC.

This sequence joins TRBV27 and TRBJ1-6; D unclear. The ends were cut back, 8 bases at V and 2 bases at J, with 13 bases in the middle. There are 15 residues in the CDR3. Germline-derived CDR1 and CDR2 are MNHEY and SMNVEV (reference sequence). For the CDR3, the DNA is TGTGCCAGCGCCGGACCAGGCACCTATAATTCACCCCTCCACTTT. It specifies CASAGPGTYNSPLHF.

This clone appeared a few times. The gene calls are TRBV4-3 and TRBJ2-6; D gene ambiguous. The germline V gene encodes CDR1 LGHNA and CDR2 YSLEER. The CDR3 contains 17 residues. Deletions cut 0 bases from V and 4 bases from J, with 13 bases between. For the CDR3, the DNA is TGCGCCAGCAGCCAAGATGGGCACCTAGGCGGGGCCAACGTCCTGACTTTC. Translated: CASSQDGHLGGANVLTF.

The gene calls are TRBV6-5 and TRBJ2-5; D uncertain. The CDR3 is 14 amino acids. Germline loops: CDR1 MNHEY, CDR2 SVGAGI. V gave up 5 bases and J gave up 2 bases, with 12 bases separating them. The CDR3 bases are TGTGCCAGCAGTCCCCGGTACGATCAAGAGACCCAGTACTTC. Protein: CASSPRYDQETQYF.

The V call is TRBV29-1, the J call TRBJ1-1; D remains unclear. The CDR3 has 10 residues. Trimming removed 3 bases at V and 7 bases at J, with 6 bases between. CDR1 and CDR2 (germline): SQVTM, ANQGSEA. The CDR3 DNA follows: TGCAGCGTTGAGGTCAATGAAGCTTTCTTT. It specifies CSVEVNEAFF.

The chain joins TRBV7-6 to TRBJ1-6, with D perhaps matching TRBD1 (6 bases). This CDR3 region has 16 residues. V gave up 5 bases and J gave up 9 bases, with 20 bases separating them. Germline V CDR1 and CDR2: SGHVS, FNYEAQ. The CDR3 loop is CASSRTDRRGSSPLHF. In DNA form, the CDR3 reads TGTGCCAGCAGCCGCACCGACAGGAGGGGATCTTCACCCCTCCACTTT.

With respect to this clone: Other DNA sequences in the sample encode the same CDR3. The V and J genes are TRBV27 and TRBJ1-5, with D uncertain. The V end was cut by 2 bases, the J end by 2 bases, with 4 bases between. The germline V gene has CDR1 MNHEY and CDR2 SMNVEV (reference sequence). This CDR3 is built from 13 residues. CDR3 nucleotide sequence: TGTGCCAGCAGTTTAAGTGGCAATCAGCCCCAGCATTTT. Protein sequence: CASSLSGNQPQHF.

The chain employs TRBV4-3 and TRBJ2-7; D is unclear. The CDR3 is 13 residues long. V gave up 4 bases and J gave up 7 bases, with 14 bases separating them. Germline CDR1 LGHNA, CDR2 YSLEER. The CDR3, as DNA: TGCGCCAGCAGCCCGACGGGCCTGGTAGAGCAGTACTTC. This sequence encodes CASSPTGLVEQYF.

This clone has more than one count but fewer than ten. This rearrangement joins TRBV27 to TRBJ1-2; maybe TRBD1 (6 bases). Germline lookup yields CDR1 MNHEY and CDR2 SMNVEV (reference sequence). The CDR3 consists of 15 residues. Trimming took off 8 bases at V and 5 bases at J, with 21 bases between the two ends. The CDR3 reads CASGGIGQSYYGYTF. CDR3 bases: TGTGCCAGCGGTGGGATTGGACAGAGCTATTATGGCTACACCTTC.

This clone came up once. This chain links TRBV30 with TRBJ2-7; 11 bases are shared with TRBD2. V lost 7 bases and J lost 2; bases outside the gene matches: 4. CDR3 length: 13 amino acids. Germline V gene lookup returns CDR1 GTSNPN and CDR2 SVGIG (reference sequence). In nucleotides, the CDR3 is TGTGCCTTCACTAGCGGGGGACCCTACGAGCAGTACTTC. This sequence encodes CAFTSGGPYEQYF.

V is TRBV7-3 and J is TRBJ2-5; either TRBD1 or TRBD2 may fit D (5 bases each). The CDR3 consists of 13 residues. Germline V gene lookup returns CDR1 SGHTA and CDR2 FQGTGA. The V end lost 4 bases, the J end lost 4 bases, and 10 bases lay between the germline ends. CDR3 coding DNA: TGTGCCAGCAGCTCAACCGGGACAGAGACCCAGTACTTC. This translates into CASSSTGTETQYF. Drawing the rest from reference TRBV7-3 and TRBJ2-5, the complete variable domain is GAGVSQTPSNKVTEKGKYVELRCDPISGHTALYWYRQSLGQGPEFLIYFQGTGAADDSGLPNDRFFAVRPEGSVSTLKIQRTERGDSAVYLCASSSTGTETQYFGPGTRLLVL.

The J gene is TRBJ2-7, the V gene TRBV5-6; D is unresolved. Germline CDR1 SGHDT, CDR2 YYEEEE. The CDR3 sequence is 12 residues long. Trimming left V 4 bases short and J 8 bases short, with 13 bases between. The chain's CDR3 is CASSPGDGQQYF. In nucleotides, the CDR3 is TGTGCCAGCAGCCCGGGTGACGGACAGCAGTACTTC. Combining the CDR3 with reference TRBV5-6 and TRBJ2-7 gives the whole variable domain DAGVTQSPTHLIKTRGQQVTLRCSPKSGHDTVSWYQQALGQGPQFIFQYYEEEERQRGNFPDRFSGHQFPNYSSELNVNALLLGDSALYLCASSPGDGQQYFGPGTRLTVT.

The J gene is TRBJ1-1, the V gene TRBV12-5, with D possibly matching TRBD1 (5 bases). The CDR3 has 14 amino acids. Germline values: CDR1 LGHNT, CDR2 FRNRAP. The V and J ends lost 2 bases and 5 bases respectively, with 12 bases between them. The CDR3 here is CASGLRQGGTEAFF. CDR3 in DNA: TGTGCTAGTGGTTTGAGGCAGGGTGGTACTGAAGCTTTCTTT.

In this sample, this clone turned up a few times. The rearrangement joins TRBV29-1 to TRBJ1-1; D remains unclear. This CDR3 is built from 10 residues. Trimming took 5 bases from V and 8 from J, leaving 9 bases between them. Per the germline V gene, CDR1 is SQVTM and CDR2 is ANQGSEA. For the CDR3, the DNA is TGCAGCGTTTGGGAATTGGAAGCTTTCTTT. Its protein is CSVWELEAFF. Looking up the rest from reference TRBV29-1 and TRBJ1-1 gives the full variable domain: SAVISQKPSRDICQRGTSLTIQCQVDSQVTMMFWYRQQPGQSLTLIATANQGSEATYESGFVIDKFPISRPNLTFSTLTVSNMSPEDSSIYLCSVWELEAFFGQGTRLTVV.

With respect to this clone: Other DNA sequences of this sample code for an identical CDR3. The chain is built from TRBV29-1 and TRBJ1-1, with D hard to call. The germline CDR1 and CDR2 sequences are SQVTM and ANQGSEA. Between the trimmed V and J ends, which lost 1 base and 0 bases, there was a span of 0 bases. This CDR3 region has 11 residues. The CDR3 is CSVEVNTEAFF. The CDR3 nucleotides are TGCAGCGTTGAAGTGAACACTGAAGCTTTCTTT. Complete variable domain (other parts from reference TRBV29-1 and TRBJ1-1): SAVISQKPSRDICQRGTSLTIQCQVDSQVTMMFWYRQQPGQSLTLIATANQGSEATYESGFVIDKFPISRPNLTFSTLTVSNMSPEDSSIYLCSVEVNTEAFFGQGTRLTVV.

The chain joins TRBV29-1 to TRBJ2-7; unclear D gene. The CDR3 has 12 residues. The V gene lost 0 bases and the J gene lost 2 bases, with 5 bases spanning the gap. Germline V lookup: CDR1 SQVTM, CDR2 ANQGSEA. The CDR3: CSVEEPTYEQYF. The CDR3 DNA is TGCAGCGTTGAAGAACCCACCTACGAGCAGTACTTC.

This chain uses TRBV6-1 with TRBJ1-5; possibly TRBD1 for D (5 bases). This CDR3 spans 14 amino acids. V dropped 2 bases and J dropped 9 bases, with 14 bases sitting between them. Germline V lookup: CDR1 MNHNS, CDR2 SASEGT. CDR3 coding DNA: TGTGCCAGCAGTGAACGGGACGGAACGATGCCCCAGCATTTT. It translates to CASSERDGTMPQHF.

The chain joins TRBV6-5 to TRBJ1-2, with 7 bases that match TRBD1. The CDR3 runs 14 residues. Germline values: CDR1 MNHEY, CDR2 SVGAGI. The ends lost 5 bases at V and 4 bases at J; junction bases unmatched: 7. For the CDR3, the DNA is TGTGCCAGCAGTGAGGGGGCAGACCCCTATGGCTACACCTTC. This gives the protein CASSEGADPYGYTF.